Listed below are T cell receptor beta chains from one sample, sequenced in a study of CD8 T cells in Susac syndrome. MiXCR, run by TCRdb on the immunoSEQ multiplex PCR reads, gives a single entry per CDR3 protein. Here the sample spans almost 450,000 distinct CDR3 sequences, more than 80% being singletons. The sequenced sample was CD8+ T cells from PBMCs. Receptor source: a human donor with multiple sclerosis. Each CDR3 is given with its conserved first and last residue. A D gene is named only where the DNA matches it firmly. Only part of the rows carry a size: once, few, many, or a class if the clone is expanded.

len,j_gene,abundance,d_gene,v_gene,CDR3aa,CDR3nt
12,TRBJ2-1,NA,NA,TRBV7-9,CASNLRGIEQFF,TGTGCCAGCAACTTGAGGGGTATTGAGCAGTTCTTC
14,TRBJ2-1,NA,TRBD2,TRBV27,CASSAGVMVGEQFF,TGTGCCAGCAGCGCGGGAGTAATGGTCGGTGAGCAGTTCTTC
12,TRBJ1-1,once,NA,TRBV6-1,CASSDFNTEAFF,TGTGCCAGCAGCGACTTTAACACTGAAGCTTTCTTT
13,TRBJ1-1,NA,NA,TRBV30,CAWSVMGATEAFF,TGTGCCTGGAGTGTGATGGGTGCCACTGAAGCTTTCTTT
14,TRBJ1-1,NA,NA,TRBV19,CASRPDGGNTEAFF,TGTGCCAGTAGACCGGACGGAGGGAACACTGAAGCTTTCTTT
13,TRBJ1-5,NA,NA,TRBV7-2,CASSSGSWQPQHF,TGTGCCAGCAGCTCGGGTTCGTGGCAGCCCCAGCATTTT
22,TRBJ2-1,NA,NA,TRBV5-1,CASSSPSTGPSGKYSSYNEQLF,TGCGCCAGCAGCTCGCCCTCGACAGGGCCTAGCGGAAAATATAGCTCCTACAATGAGCAGCTCTTC
12,TRBJ2-1,few,NA,TRBV5-6,CASSLLDHEQFF,TGTGCCAGCAGCTTGTTGGATCATGAGCAGTTCTTC
15,TRBJ2-1,NA,NA,TRBV6-4,CASSPVEGWGNEQFF,TGTGCCAGCAGCCCCGTGGAGGGATGGGGCAATGAGCAGTTCTTC
13,TRBJ2-7,NA,NA,TRBV4-1,CASSQGVAYEQYF,TGCGCCAGCAGCCAAGGGGTCGCCTACGAGCAGTACTTC
12,TRBJ1-1,NA,NA,TRBV30,CAWRGRGTEVFF,TGTGCCTGGAGGGGCAGGGGCACTGAAGTTTTCTTT
13,TRBJ2-1,NA,NA,TRBV27,CASSLGLQNEQFF,TGTGCCAGCAGCTTAGGGTTACAGAATGAGCAGTTCTTC
19,TRBJ1-5,NA,TRBD1,TRBV4-1,CASSQLGGQGTLGSQPQHF,TGCGCCAGCAGCCAACTGGGGGGACAGGGGACCCTGGGGAGTCAGCCCCAGCATTTT
15,TRBJ2-1,once,NA,TRBV4-1,CASSPGMSLYNEQFF,TGCGCCAGCAGCCCAGGCATGTCCCTCTACAATGAGCAGTTCTTC
14,TRBJ1-1,few,TRBD1,TRBV5-1,CASSWGTANTEAFF,TGCGCCAGCAGTTGGGGGACAGCAAACACTGAAGCTTTCTTT
13,TRBJ2-7,NA,NA,TRBV5-1,CASSGHPSYEQYF,TGCGCCAGCAGCGGGCACCCCTCCTACGAGCAGTACTTC
14,TRBJ1-1,NA,TRBD1,TRBV6-1,CASRDRQGWPEAFF,TGTGCCAGCAGAGACCGACAGGGATGGCCTGAAGCTTTCTTT
16,TRBJ2-1,NA,TRBD2,TRBV6-5,CASSSGLAASGGQQFF,TGTGCCAGCAGTTCAGGACTAGCGGCGTCCGGGGGTCAGCAGTTCTTC
12,TRBJ2-3,NA,NA,TRBV12-5,CASGLTRDTQYF,TGTGCTAGTGGTTTGACTAGAGATACGCAGTATTTT
16,TRBJ1-3,NA,TRBD1,TRBV30,CAWNPWDSSSGNTIYF,TGTGCCTGGAACCCCTGGGACAGCTCCTCTGGAAACACCATATATTTT
14,TRBJ2-5,NA,NA,TRBV30,CAWSVVPTKETQYF,TGTGCCTGGAGTGTAGTCCCCACAAAAGAGACCCAGTACTTC
12,TRBJ2-7,NA,TRBD1,TRBV29-1,CSVEQGAGEQYF,TGCAGCGTTGAACAGGGGGCTGGCGAGCAGTACTTC
15,TRBJ2-1,NA,NA,TRBV4-1,CASSQQGKEGNEQFF,TGCGCCAGCAGCCAACAGGGGAAGGAGGGTAATGAGCAGTTCTTC
14,TRBJ2-7,few,NA,TRBV5-6,CASGGRTLTYEQYF,TGTGCCAGCGGGGGAAGGACTTTAACCTACGAGCAGTACTTC
12,TRBJ1-1,NA,NA,TRBV27,CASSASPSEAFF,TGTGCCAGCAGTGCATCTCCGAGCGAAGCTTTCTTT
17,TRBJ2-2,NA,TRBD2,TRBV24-1,CATSDLDPAGVTGELFF,TGTGCCACCAGTGATTTGGACCCAGCGGGGGTCACCGGGGAGCTGTTTTTT
16,TRBJ1-2,NA,TRBD1,TRBV4-1,CASSQEFRQGVVGYTF,TGCGCCAGCAGCCAAGAGTTTCGGCAGGGGGTGGTTGGCTACACCTTC
16,TRBJ2-1,NA,NA,TRBV6-5,CASSYSGVVGYNEQFF,TGTGCCAGCAGTTACTCGGGGGTGGTGGGCTACAATGAGCAGTTCTTC
14,TRBJ1-5,NA,NA,TRBV27,CASTNLYSNQPQHF,TGTGCCAGCACTAACCTGTATAGCAATCAGCCCCAGCATTTT
13,TRBJ2-3,NA,TRBD1,TRBV30,CAWSQGGLDTQYF,TGTGCCTGGAGTCAAGGGGGCCTGGATACGCAGTATTTT
14,TRBJ1-4,NA,NA,TRBV30,CAWSVGGFKRKLFF,TGTGCCTGGAGTGTGGGGGGCTTTAAGAGAAAACTGTTTTTT
12,TRBJ2-1,NA,NA,TRBV27,CASRELAGEQFF,TGTGCCAGCAGGGAACTAGCAGGTGAGCAGTTCTTC
16,TRBJ1-2,NA,TRBD1,TRBV20-1,CSARDWTGASSYGYTF,TGCAGTGCTAGAGATTGGACAGGGGCCAGTTCCTATGGCTACACCTTC